The T cell receptor (beta chain) described here comes from a study of T cells in Graves' hyperthyroidism and ophthalmopathy. The CDR3 consists of 14 residues. Germline V gene data show CDR1 as MGHDK and CDR2 as SYGVNS. Trimming took 10 bases from V and 1 from J; bases not matched to a gene: 9. TCR beta CDR3 sequences were amplified from RNA transcripts. The TCR CDR3 first-round RT-PCR relied on the HTBI primer set. TCRdb fed the multiplex PCR reads into MiXCR, producing one record per CDR3 protein. The sample lists roughly 570,000 distinct CDR3 sequences; just over 45% were seen once. Hyperthyroidism was newly diagnosed in patients aged 18 to 65 (duration under 2 months).

Sequencing was carried out using peripheral blood or thyroid tissue (not recorded which). The TCR sequence derives from a woman between 18 and 30 years old with Graves' hyperthyroidism. The chain uses TRBV25-1 and TRBJ1-1, with 7 bases lining up with TRBD1. CDR3 bases: TGTGCCACCGGGGCAGGGGGAGAGAACACTGAAGCTTTCTTT. Translation: CATGAGGENTEAFF.